A selection of T cell receptor beta chains follows, all from one sample in a study of blood T cell repertoires in COVID-19. Generated by immunoSEQ multiplex PCR, the TCRdb table keeps only in-frame clones and is missing some. The sample records 95,000 to 150,000 clones, approximately 81% being singletons. Sequenced sample: peripheral blood. The source of these receptors is a man aged 35 to 55 with active or convalescent COVID-19. Each CDR3 is given with its conserved first and last residue. Fields, in order: J gene, clone size, V gene, CDR3 length, D gene, CDR3 DNA, CDR3 protein. The D gene is left open where the match is weak. Size is omitted from some rows. Given values are once, few, many or a class for expanded clones.

J gene: TRBJ2-5; clone size: .; V gene: TRBV30; CDR3 length: 15; D gene: TRBD1; CDR3 DNA: TGTGCCTGGGTTACCGGGACAGGGGGTCAAGAGACCCAGTACTTC; CDR3 protein: CAWVTGTGGQETQYF
J gene: TRBJ1-6; clone size: .; V gene: TRBV19; CDR3 length: 15; D gene: .; CDR3 DNA: TGTGCCAGTAGTATACTGCAGGGTGATAATTCACCCCTCCACTTT; CDR3 protein: CASSILQGDNSPLHF
J gene: TRBJ2-7; clone size: .; V gene: TRBV9; CDR3 length: 16; D gene: .; CDR3 DNA: TGTGCCAGCAGCGACCGACGCGGGGCAGGGTTGGACGAGCAGTACTTC; CDR3 protein: CASSDRRGAGLDEQYF
J gene: TRBJ1-2; clone size: .; V gene: TRBV19; CDR3 length: 13; D gene: TRBD1; CDR3 DNA: TGTGCCACTAACTCCGGGACAGCCTATGGCTACACCTTC; CDR3 protein: CATNSGTAYGYTF
J gene: TRBJ1-2; clone size: .; V gene: TRBV19; CDR3 length: 15; D gene: .; CDR3 DNA: TGTGCCAGTAGTATAGATTTCACCCCAGGGTATGGCTACACCTTC; CDR3 protein: CASSIDFTPGYGYTF
J gene: TRBJ2-2; clone size: .; V gene: TRBV12-3/TRBV12-4; CDR3 length: 13; D gene: .; CDR3 DNA: TGTGCAACTCGAGGGGGTGGTACCGGGGAGCTGTTTTTT; CDR3 protein: CATRGGGTGELFF
J gene: TRBJ2-7; clone size: once; V gene: TRBV28; CDR3 length: 15; D gene: .; CDR3 DNA: TGTGCCAGCAGCGGTGACAGGGAGGCCTCCTACGAGCAGTACTTC; CDR3 protein: CASSGDREASYEQYF
J gene: TRBJ1-1; clone size: .; V gene: TRBV28; CDR3 length: 13; D gene: TRBD1; CDR3 DNA: TGTGCCAGCAGTACAGGGGTCCCCAAGACAGCTTTCTTT; CDR3 protein: CASSTGVPKTAFF
J gene: TRBJ1-2; clone size: .; V gene: TRBV5-4; CDR3 length: 13; D gene: .; CDR3 DNA: TGTGCCAGCAGCTTTCGAGGGAACTATGGCTACACCTTC; CDR3 protein: CASSFRGNYGYTF
J gene: TRBJ2-7; clone size: .; V gene: TRBV5-1; CDR3 length: 12; D gene: .; CDR3 DNA: TGCGCCAGCAGCTTGAGGGGATCCGAGCAGTACTTC; CDR3 protein: CASSLRGSEQYF
J gene: TRBJ1-2; clone size: .; V gene: TRBV30; CDR3 length: 14; D gene: .; CDR3 DNA: TGTGCCTCCCGGTGGAGGGGAGGTGACTATGGCTACACCTTC; CDR3 protein: CASRWRGGDYGYTF
J gene: TRBJ2-7; clone size: .; V gene: TRBV29-1; CDR3 length: 11; D gene: .; CDR3 DNA: TGCAGCGGCATCACAGGTTACGAGCAGTACTTC; CDR3 protein: CSGITGYEQYF
J gene: TRBJ1-2; clone size: .; V gene: TRBV7-2; CDR3 length: 14; D gene: .; CDR3 DNA: TGTGCCAGCAGCTCGCAGGGGTCCTACGAAGGCTACACCTTC; CDR3 protein: CASSSQGSYEGYTF
J gene: TRBJ2-7; clone size: .; V gene: TRBV6-5; CDR3 length: 14; D gene: TRBD1; CDR3 DNA: TGTGCCAGCAGTTACTGGGGACAGGGGTACGAGCAGTACTTC; CDR3 protein: CASSYWGQGYEQYF
J gene: TRBJ2-3; clone size: .; V gene: TRBV19; CDR3 length: 12; D gene: TRBD2; CDR3 DNA: TGTGCCAGTAGTAGCGGGAGGGCCCCTTCCCATTTT; CDR3 protein: CASSSGRAPSHF
J gene: TRBJ1-4; clone size: .; V gene: TRBV21-1; CDR3 length: 14; D gene: .; CDR3 DNA: TGTGCCAGCAGCAAGGGGCGGTCAAATGAAAAACTGTTTTTT; CDR3 protein: CASSKGRSNEKLFF
J gene: TRBJ2-1; clone size: .; V gene: TRBV6-5; CDR3 length: 15; D gene: TRBD2; CDR3 DNA: TGTGCCAGCAGTTATACTAGCGGGTCCTACAATGAGCAGTTCTTC; CDR3 protein: CASSYTSGSYNEQFF
J gene: TRBJ2-1; clone size: few; V gene: TRBV4-3; CDR3 length: 13; D gene: .; CDR3 DNA: TGCGCCAGCAGCCAAGGGAGCTACAATGAGCAGTTCTTC; CDR3 protein: CASSQGSYNEQFF
J gene: TRBJ1-1; clone size: .; V gene: TRBV19; CDR3 length: 13; D gene: .; CDR3 DNA: TGTGCCAGTAGTACCACAGGTAACACTGAAGCTTTCTTT; CDR3 protein: CASSTTGNTEAFF
J gene: TRBJ1-6; clone size: .; V gene: TRBV6-5; CDR3 length: 12; D gene: .; CDR3 DNA: TGTGCCAGCTACGGGTCAAATTCACCCCTCCACTTT; CDR3 protein: CASYGSNSPLHF
J gene: TRBJ1-1; clone size: .; V gene: TRBV27; CDR3 length: 14; D gene: .; CDR3 DNA: TGTGCCAGCAGGATACTGGGGGGACACACTGAAGCTTTCTTT; CDR3 protein: CASRILGGHTEAFF
J gene: TRBJ2-5; clone size: .; V gene: TRBV19; CDR3 length: 16; D gene: TRBD2; CDR3 DNA: TGTGCCAGTAGTTCAACTAGCGGGATACCGCTCGAGACCCAGTACTTC; CDR3 protein: CASSSTSGIPLETQYF
J gene: TRBJ2-1; clone size: .; V gene: TRBV19; CDR3 length: 16; D gene: .; CDR3 DNA: TGTGCCAGTAGTATACCGAGGACAGCGCTGGGCCATGAGCAGTTCTTC; CDR3 protein: CASSIPRTALGHEQFF
J gene: TRBJ2-2; clone size: .; V gene: TRBV30; CDR3 length: 12; D gene: .; CDR3 DNA: TGTGCCTGGATTACGGGGACCGGGGAGCTGTTTTTT; CDR3 protein: CAWITGTGELFF
J gene: TRBJ2-2; clone size: once; V gene: TRBV6-2/TRBV6-3; CDR3 length: 15; D gene: TRBD1; CDR3 DNA: TGTGCCAGCAGTCCGACAGGGTTGAACACCGGGGAGCTGTTTTTT; CDR3 protein: CASSPTGLNTGELFF
J gene: TRBJ1-2; clone size: few; V gene: TRBV12-3/TRBV12-4; CDR3 length: 13; D gene: TRBD1; CDR3 DNA: TGTGCCAGCAGTCGGGACAGGGTTGCTGGCTACACCTTC; CDR3 protein: CASSRDRVAGYTF
J gene: TRBJ1-2; clone size: .; V gene: TRBV28; CDR3 length: 12; D gene: .; CDR3 DNA: TGTGCCAGCAGTTTTGGACAGTTTGGCTACACCTTC; CDR3 protein: CASSFGQFGYTF
J gene: TRBJ1-1; clone size: .; V gene: TRBV19; CDR3 length: 13; D gene: .; CDR3 DNA: TGTGCCAGTAGTGTACTCGGGGGGACTGAAGCTTTCTTT; CDR3 protein: CASSVLGGTEAFF
J gene: TRBJ1-5; clone size: once; V gene: TRBV19; CDR3 length: 15; D gene: .; CDR3 DNA: TGTGCCAGTAGTATAACTGCAGGGGAACATCAGCCCCAGCATTTT; CDR3 protein: CASSITAGEHQPQHF
J gene: TRBJ2-7; clone size: .; V gene: TRBV27; CDR3 length: 12; D gene: .; CDR3 DNA: TGTGCCAGCCGGGGAAACTCCTACGAGCAGTACTTC; CDR3 protein: CASRGNSYEQYF
J gene: TRBJ2-2; clone size: once; V gene: TRBV11-3; CDR3 length: 16; D gene: .; CDR3 DNA: TGTGCCAGCAGCTCTATGGGGGGACCGAACACCGGGGAGCTGTTTTTT; CDR3 protein: CASSSMGGPNTGELFF
J gene: TRBJ2-7; clone size: once; V gene: TRBV3-1/TRBV3-2; CDR3 length: 14; D gene: TRBD1; CDR3 DNA: TGTGCCAGCCAACCTGGGACAGCCCTGACCGAGCAGTACTTC; CDR3 protein: CASQPGTALTEQYF
J gene: TRBJ2-3; clone size: .; V gene: TRBV18; CDR3 length: 15; D gene: .; CDR3 DNA: TGTGCCAGCTCACCAACGGGGGGCCACACAGATACGCAGTATTTT; CDR3 protein: CASSPTGGHTDTQYF
J gene: TRBJ2-1; clone size: .; V gene: TRBV10-2; CDR3 length: 18; D gene: TRBD2; CDR3 DNA: TGCGCCAGCAGCGCCATAGGTGCAGGACTAGCGATTTACAATGAGCAGTTCTTC; CDR3 protein: CASSAIGAGLAIYNEQFF
J gene: TRBJ1-5; clone size: .; V gene: TRBV6-5; CDR3 length: 15; D gene: .; CDR3 DNA: TGTGCCAGCAGGATGGACAGTTATAGCAATCAGCCCCAGCATTTT; CDR3 protein: CASRMDSYSNQPQHF
J gene: TRBJ2-5; clone size: .; V gene: TRBV5-4; CDR3 length: 14; D gene: TRBD1; CDR3 DNA: TGTGCCAGCAGCTTTGCCGGGACAGAAGAGACCCAGTACTTC; CDR3 protein: CASSFAGTEETQYF
J gene: TRBJ2-7; clone size: .; V gene: TRBV15; CDR3 length: 15; D gene: TRBD1; CDR3 DNA: TGTGCCACCAGCAGGACCGGGACAGCTCCCTACGAGCAGTACTTC; CDR3 protein: CATSRTGTAPYEQYF
J gene: TRBJ1-2; clone size: .; V gene: TRBV27; CDR3 length: 15; D gene: .; CDR3 DNA: TGTGCCAGCAGTTTGAACATCGGTTCGGGGGATGGCTACACCTTC; CDR3 protein: CASSLNIGSGDGYTF
J gene: TRBJ1-1; clone size: .; V gene: TRBV19; CDR3 length: 15; D gene: TRBD1; CDR3 DNA: TGTGCCAGTAGTATCTTGGACAGGGAAAGCACTGAAGCTTTCTTT; CDR3 protein: CASSILDRESTEAFF
J gene: TRBJ1-4; clone size: .; V gene: TRBV7-9; CDR3 length: 15; D gene: TRBD1; CDR3 DNA: TGTGCCAGCAGCCCGTCGGGACAGGGGGGTGAAAAACTGTTTTTT; CDR3 protein: CASSPSGQGGEKLFF
J gene: TRBJ2-7; clone size: once; V gene: TRBV7-9; CDR3 length: 15; D gene: TRBD1; CDR3 DNA: TGTGCCAGCAGCCCTGGACAGGGAATCTCTTACGAGCAGTACTTC; CDR3 protein: CASSPGQGISYEQYF
J gene: TRBJ1-5; clone size: .; V gene: TRBV2; CDR3 length: 14; D gene: TRBD1; CDR3 DNA: TGTGCCAGCAGTGAGACAGGGAACAATCAGCCCCAGCATTTT; CDR3 protein: CASSETGNNQPQHF
J gene: TRBJ2-7; clone size: .; V gene: TRBV3-1/TRBV3-2; CDR3 length: 17; D gene: TRBD1; CDR3 DNA: TGTGCCAGCAGCCGCGGGGACAGGGGAAACCCCTCCTACGAGCAGTACTTC; CDR3 protein: CASSRGDRGNPSYEQYF
J gene: TRBJ2-5; clone size: once; V gene: TRBV15; CDR3 length: 19; D gene: TRBD1; CDR3 DNA: TGTGCCACCAGCAGCAGCTCACCCTGGACAGGGGGAGGGAGAGAGACCCAGTACTTC; CDR3 protein: CATSSSSPWTGGGRETQYF
J gene: TRBJ2-7; clone size: .; V gene: TRBV5-1; CDR3 length: 13; D gene: .; CDR3 DNA: TGCGCCAGCAGTTTAGACAACTCCTACGAGCAGTACTTC; CDR3 protein: CASSLDNSYEQYF